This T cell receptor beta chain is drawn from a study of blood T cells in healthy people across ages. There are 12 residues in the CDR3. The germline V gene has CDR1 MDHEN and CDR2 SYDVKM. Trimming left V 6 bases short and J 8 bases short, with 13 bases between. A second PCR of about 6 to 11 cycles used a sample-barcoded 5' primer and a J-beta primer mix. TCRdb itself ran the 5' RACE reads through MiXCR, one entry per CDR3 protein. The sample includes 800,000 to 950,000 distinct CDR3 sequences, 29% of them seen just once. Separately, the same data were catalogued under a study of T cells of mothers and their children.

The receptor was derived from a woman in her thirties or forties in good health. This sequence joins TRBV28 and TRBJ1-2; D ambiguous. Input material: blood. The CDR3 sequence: CASSRTRRGYTF. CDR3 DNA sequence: TGTGCCAGCAGCCGGACGAGGAGGGGCTACACCTTC.